Each of the 25 T cell receptor beta chains below was sequenced from the same sample in a study of blood T cell repertoires in COVID-19. Profiling relied on immunoSEQ multiplex PCR, and the TCRdb table lists in-frame clones only, not all of them. The sample has about 78,000 clones; roughly 86% are singletons. Sequenced material: peripheral blood. These receptors all come from a woman aged 55-70 years with acute or convalescent COVID-19.

The chain couples TRBV7-2 to TRBJ2-7, with 8 bases fitting TRBD1. Per germline, CDR1 SGHTA and CDR2 FQGNSA. The CDR3 has 13 residues. The V segment lost 6 bases and the J segment 7 bases; nucleotides outside the gene matches: 8. The CDR3 sequence: CASRPGGFGEQYF. The CDR3 DNA reads as TGTGCCAGCAGGCCAGGGGGCTTTGGGGAGCAGTACTTC.

The genes are TRBV27 and TRBJ1-1; 7 nucleotides line up with TRBD1. V trimming: 3 bases; J trimming: 10 bases; junction bases outside the gene matches: 8. CDR3 length equals 13 residues. CDR1 is MNHEY and CDR2 is SMNVEV in the germline V gene (reference sequence). CDR3: CASSFGDRGRAFF. CDR3 nucleotides: TGTGCCAGCAGTTTTGGGGACAGAGGGAGAGCTTTCTTT.

In nucleotides, the CDR3 is TGTGCCAGTAATGACAGGTCGGACACCGGGGAGCTGTTTTTT. Translation: CASNDRSDTGELFF. The chain carries TRBV19 and TRBJ2-2, with TRBD1 as a possible D gene (6 bases). Deletions cut 7 bases from V and 3 bases from J, with 12 bases between. Germline loops: CDR1 LNHDA, CDR2 SQIVND (reference sequence). The CDR3 consists of 14 residues.

This clone was counted a single time. DNA for the CDR3: TGTGCCAGCAGCCAAGAGAGGCTAGCGGGAACCTACAATGAGCAGTTCTTC. Protein sequence: CASSQERLAGTYNEQFF. V and J are TRBV3-1 (or the pseudogene TRBV3-2) and TRBJ2-1, with TRBD2 identical over 9 bases. Germline-derived CDR1 and CDR2 are LGHDT and YNNKEL (reference sequence). CDR3 length: 17 amino acids. V was pared by 0 bases and J by 2 bases, with 5 bases of the junction left unmatched.

This chain uses TRBV18 with TRBJ2-1; 7 nucleotides agree with TRBD2. In germline, CDR1 is KGHSH, CDR2 LQKENI. The length of the CDR3 is 15 residues. Trimming at V came to 1 base and at J to 1 base, leaving 1 base not matched to a gene. The CDR3 region is CASSPREGSYNEQFF. CDR3 nucleotides: TGTGCCAGCTCACCACGGGAGGGGTCCTACAATGAGCAGTTCTTC. The full variable domain, its missing parts supplied by reference TRBV18 and TRBJ2-1, is NAGVMQNPRHLVRRRGQEARLRCSPMKGHSHVYWYRQLPEEGLKFMVYLQKENIIDESGMPKERFSAEFPKEGPSILRIQQVVRGDSAAYFCASSPREGSYNEQFFGPGTRLTVL.

The chain employs TRBV11-2 and TRBJ1-2; D remains ambiguous. V lost 0 bases, J lost 7 bases, and 12 bases lay in between. The CDR3 sequence is 14 residues long. Germline CDR1 SGHAT, CDR2 FQNNGV. CDR3 DNA sequence: TGTGCCAGCAGCTTAGATCCGGCGGTGGGTGGCTACACCTTC. Translating it yields CASSLDPAVGGYTF.

This sequence joins TRBV12-5 and TRBJ1-2; D gene uncertain. Germline CDR1 LGHNT, CDR2 FRNRAP. This CDR3 region has 12 residues. V lost 7 bases and J lost 3, with 9 bases in between. The CDR3 loop is CASAPGDYGYTF. CDR3 sequence (DNA): TGTGCTAGTGCCCCCGGGGACTATGGCTACACCTTC.

As regards this clone: The same CDR3 arises from other DNA sequences in this sample as well. The V call is TRBV19, the J call TRBJ2-2; 10 nucleotides align to TRBD2. The CDR3 is 14 amino acids. In germline, CDR1 is LNHDA, CDR2 SQIVND (reference sequence). Losses at the gene ends were 4 bases for V and 6 bases for J; bases not matched to a gene: 2. The CDR3 here is CASSTLAGAGELFF. Here the CDR3 DNA reads TGTGCCAGTAGTACTCTAGCGGGGGCCGGGGAGCTGTTTTTT.

V usage is TRBV19 and J usage is TRBJ1-1; 7 nucleotides align to TRBD1. Germline V gene data show CDR1 as LNHDA and CDR2 as SQIVND (reference sequence). CDR3 length equals 19 residues. The junction had 17 bases not matched to a gene; V was cut back by 4 bases and J by 0 bases. CDR3 in DNA: TGTGCCAGTAGTACCATCCCTCGGACAGGCCGCGGAATGAACACTGAAGCTTTCTTT. Its protein product is CASSTIPRTGRGMNTEAFF.

This sequence joins TRBV6-5 and TRBJ2-5, with 7 bases that match TRBD2. The CDR3 has 12 residues. The germline gives CDR1 MNHEY, CDR2 SVGAGI. V lost 5 bases to trimming and J lost 7 bases; unmatched junction nucleotides: 4. The CDR3 sequence: CASSRQRGTQYF. In DNA form, the CDR3 reads TGTGCCAGCAGTCGGCAGCGGGGGACCCAGTACTTC.

The chain employs TRBV19 and TRBJ1-3, with a possible D match to TRBD1 (5 bases). Between the trimmed V and J ends, which lost 5 bases and 4 bases, there was a span of 15 bases. The length of the CDR3 is 15 residues. From germline, CDR1 is LNHDA and CDR2 SQIVND (reference sequence). CDR3 nucleotides: TGTGCCAGTAGTTTCGGGGGGAACGTCGGAAACACCATATATTTT. It yields the protein CASSFGGNVGNTIYF.

The chain combines TRBV6-5 with TRBJ1-6, with a possible D match to TRBD1 (6 bases). This CDR3 has 15 amino acids. V was trimmed by 6 bases and J by 9 bases, leaving 18 bases between them. Germline loops: CDR1 MNHEY, CDR2 SVGAGI. CDR3 protein: CASRPIQGSGSPLHF. For the CDR3, the DNA is TGTGCCAGCAGACCAATACAGGGTTCCGGTTCACCCCTCCACTTT.

This chain joins TRBV7-8 and TRBJ2-2, with 8 bases fitting TRBD2. J lost 8 bases, V lost 1 base, and 18 bases had no gene match. In germline, CDR1 is SGHVS, CDR2 FQNEAQ. CDR3 length equals 19 residues. CDR3 coding DNA: TGTGCCAGCAGCTTAGTGTCCCCCGGGGCTAGCGGGCCGAGGGGGGAGCTGTTTTTT. It encodes CASSLVSPGASGPRGELFF.

In nucleotides, the CDR3 is TGTGCCAGCAGCCCCCATTTGGTTGTACAGGGAATAGGAGAAAAACTGTTTTTT. This encodes CASSPHLVVQGIGEKLFF. The chain has TRBV7-9 and TRBJ1-4; perhaps TRBD1 as D (6 bases). Trimming took off 5 bases at V and 8 bases at J, with 27 bases between the two ends. The V gene's germline CDR1 is SEHNR and CDR2 FQNEAQ (reference sequence). This CDR3 region has 18 residues.

The gene calls are TRBV27 and TRBJ2-7; D unclear. With 7 bases removed from V and 0 bases from J, the gap between germline ends came to 16 bases. The CDR3 extends over 15 amino acids. The germline V gene has CDR1 MNHEY and CDR2 SMNVEV (reference sequence). The CDR3 loop is CASTPSPTDSYEQYF. The CDR3 DNA sequence: TGTGCCAGCACACCGTCCCCGACTGACTCCTACGAGCAGTACTTC.

The chain is built from TRBV7-9 and TRBJ2-1; 11 positions agree with TRBD2. This CDR3 is 18 amino acids long. The trim removed 0 bases at V and 3 bases at J, leaving 7 bases unmatched. Germline V lookup: CDR1 SEHNR, CDR2 FQNEAQ (reference sequence). The CDR3 protein is CASSLAGGLAALYNEQFF. The CDR3 DNA is TGTGCCAGCAGCTTAGCGGGGGGACTAGCGGCCCTCTACAATGAGCAGTTCTTC.

The chain recombines TRBV28 with TRBJ1-4; D possibly corresponds to TRBD1 (5 bases). Germline CDR1 MDHEN, CDR2 SYDVKM. CDR3 length: 14 residues. Trimming removed 4 bases at V and 8 bases at J, with 14 bases between. The CDR3 here is CASSSPAGDEKLFF. In DNA form, the CDR3 reads TGTGCCAGCAGTTCCCCCGCGGGGGACGAAAAACTGTTTTTT.

This clone was seen only a few times. The V and J genes are TRBV28 and TRBJ1-1, with no clear D. The length of the CDR3 is 13 residues. Germline V gene sequence: CDR1 MDHEN, CDR2 SYDVKM. The V gene lost 5 bases and the J gene lost 1 base, with 8 bases spanning the gap. In DNA, the CDR3 is TGTGCCAGCAGTGACCGGGGGAACACTGAAGCTTTCTTT. This translates into CASSDRGNTEAFF.

The V call is TRBV9, the J call TRBJ2-2; TRBD2 is a possible D gene (5 bases). Germline loops: CDR1 SGDLS, CDR2 YYNGEE. This CDR3 has 14 amino acids. V was trimmed by 4 bases and J by 4 bases, leaving 11 bases between them. The CDR3 DNA follows: TGTGCCAGCAGCTCTCGGACTCTCACCGGGGAGCTGTTTTTT. Protein: CASSSRTLTGELFF.

CDR3 loop: CASSLGASLSTDTQYF. The CDR3 region has the DNA TGTGCCAGCAGCTTGGGGGCTAGCTTAAGCACAGATACGCAGTATTTT. The chain uses TRBV7-8 and TRBJ2-3; D possibly corresponds to TRBD1 (6 bases). The V end was cut by 3 bases, the J end by 0 bases, with 13 bases between. Looked up from germline, CDR1 is SGHVS and CDR2 is FQNEAQ. This CDR3 has 16 residues.

This clone appeared a few times. This rearrangement joins TRBV9 to TRBJ2-3; 9 bases map to TRBD2. The V gene's germline CDR1 is SGDLS and CDR2 YYNGEE. This CDR3 spans 16 amino acids. V lost 4 bases, J lost 1 base, and 7 bases stayed unmatched. The CDR3 here is CASSPGASGGTDTQYF. The DNA for the CDR3 is TGTGCCAGCAGCCCCGGGGCTAGCGGGGGCACAGATACGCAGTATTTT.

The chain joins TRBV11-2 to TRBJ2-7; perhaps TRBD2 as D (6 bases). The CDR3 has 16 residues. Germline lookup yields CDR1 SGHAT and CDR2 FQNNGV. V lost 1 base to trimming and J lost 0 bases, with 13 bases between them. CDR3 in DNA: TGTGCCAGCAGCTTAGGTGGGGGGACTCCCTCCTACGAGCAGTACTTC. Translated: CASSLGGGTPSYEQYF.

The chain is built from TRBV6-5 and TRBJ1-2, with 11 positions matching TRBD1. This CDR3 has 14 amino acids. V shed 7 bases and J 6 bases; nucleotides not matched to a gene: 7. Germline V gives CDR1 MNHEY, CDR2 SVGAGI. DNA for the CDR3: TGTGCCAGCAACACGGGACAGGGGGGTCATGGCTACACCTTC. Translation gives CASNTGQGGHGYTF.

V is TRBV5-1 and J is TRBJ2-7, with 7 bases fitting TRBD1. Germline V gene sequence: CDR1 SGHRS, CDR2 YFSETQ. The CDR3 spans 13 residues. The J segment lost 3 bases and the V segment lost 4 bases, leaving 4 bases of the junction unmatched. This CDR3 is CASSIDRDYEQYF. The CDR3 region has the DNA TGCGCCAGCAGCATAGACAGGGACTACGAGCAGTACTTC.

The chain links TRBV7-2 to TRBJ1-6; 7 bases align to TRBD1. Germline CDR1 and CDR2: SGHTA and FQGNSA. CDR3 length: 17 amino acids. Unmatched junction bases numbered 8, after V lost 2 bases and J lost 4 bases. The DNA for the CDR3 is TGTGCCAGCAGCTTAAGTGGGACAGCCTCTTATAATTCACCCCTCCACTTT. It yields the protein CASSLSGTASYNSPLHF.